This passage covers 2 T cell receptor beta chains from one sample sequenced in a study of T cells in Graves' hyperthyroidism and ophthalmopathy. Regions amplified from RNA transcripts were the TCR beta CDR3 regions. HTBI primers drove first-round RT-PCR of the TCR CDR3. TCRdb recomputed calls from the multiplex PCR reads with MiXCR, one row per CDR3 protein. Here the sample spans 450,000 to 650,000 distinct CDR3 sequences, approximately 15% being singletons. Material for sequencing was blood. Receptor source: a woman under 30 with Graves' ophthalmopathy.

The table lists this clonotype with many counts. The chain carries TRBV2 and TRBJ1-1; 11 positions match TRBD1. J gave up 5 bases and V 4 bases, and 6 bases lay outside the gene matches. There are 15 residues in the CDR3. Germline V gene lookup returns CDR1 SNHLY and CDR2 FYNNEI. The CDR3 here is CASSARTGGLTEAFF. The CDR3 DNA is TGTGCCAGCAGTGCCAGGACAGGGGGCTTGACTGAAGCTTTCTTT.

This clonotype was detected many times. The CDR3 nucleotides read TGTGCCACCAGCAGGGGGACCATCATTGAAGCTTTCTTT. It encodes CATSRGTIIEAFF. This chain uses TRBV15 with TRBJ1-1, with D possibly matching TRBD1 (5 bases). The CDR3 totals 13 residues. V was clipped by 3 bases and J by 7 bases, with 12 bases between them. From germline, CDR1 is LNHNV and CDR2 YYDKDF (reference sequence).